The T cell receptor (beta chain) described here comes from a study of cytomegalovirus exposure and HLA in healthy donors. The PCR used 60 Vbeta and 13 Jbeta primers. Clones were sequenced by immunoSEQ multiplex PCR, and TCRdb holds only the in-frame ones, with some missing. The repertoire includes 110,000 to 150,000 clones, 77% of them detected once, and roughly 4.2% sits in the top ten. General study findings and limits: Some 150 TCR beta chains were listed as cytomegalovirus-associated. In a later analysis, a genetic analysis reported fewer productive-TCR N-insertions in an Asian-associated ancestry cluster than the cohort average. For most subjects, TCR beta sequences were reported to predict HLA-A and HLA-B alleles with accuracy.

The CDR3 covers 14 residues. Germline CDR1 MRHNA, CDR2 SNTAGT. The junction had 0 bases not matched to a gene; V was cut back by 2 bases and J by 1 base. Notes on this clone: Its antigen remains unidentified.

The clonotype comes from a male donor in good health and CMV-seronegative. The sequencing input was PBMCs. The V call is TRBV6-4, the J call TRBJ2-3; 7 bases are shared with TRBD1. The CDR3 sequence is CASSDTGGTDTQYF. For the CDR3, the DNA is TGTGCCAGCAGTGACACAGGGGGCACAGATACGCAGTATTTT.